A selection of T cell receptor beta chains follows, all from one sample in a study of T-cell memory formation after mild COVID-19. TCRdb reprocessed the 5' RACE reads with MiXCR, giving one entry per CDR3 protein. The repertoire includes fewer than 400,000 distinct CDR3 sequences, 15% to 20% of them detected once, and about 22% sits in the top ten. Sequenced input: PBMCs or a T cell subset sorted from them (not recorded which). The origin of the receptors is a man younger than 30 who had mild COVID-19 (a few samples of this study predate the infection). Cell type and time point are not known. The CDR3 runs from the conserved cysteine through the conserved F or W. A row's size may be missing; if present it is once, few, many or a size class.

size: few
J: TRBJ2-1
V: TRBV9
CDR3: CASSVGASLSNEQFF

size: many
J: TRBJ1-6
V: TRBV6-6
CDR3: CASSQDRGINSPLHF

size: .
J: TRBJ2-3
V: TRBV19
CDR3: CASRGLAGIPDTQYF

size: many
J: TRBJ1-2
V: TRBV4-3
CDR3: CASSHSTGDYGYTF

size: .
J: TRBJ2-7
V: TRBV30
CDR3: CAWSGPGRGNEQYF

size: few
J: TRBJ2-3
V: TRBV7-2
CDR3: CASSFLGLVGDTQYF

size: many
J: TRBJ1-6
V: TRBV7-9
CDR3: CASSLDADSPLHF

size: .
J: TRBJ1-2
V: TRBV7-2
CDR3: CGMKQVGVIPKLLGYTF

size: .
J: TRBJ2-1
V: TRBV7-3
CDR3: CASSGAGGPDNEQFF

size: few
J: TRBJ1-1
V: TRBV4-1
CDR3: CASSPGGGTTEAFF

size: few
J: TRBJ1-6
V: TRBV5-1
CDR3: CASSLEAIGNSPLHF

size: many
J: TRBJ2-1
V: TRBV6-5
CDR3: CASSYTAYNEQFF

size: few
J: TRBJ2-3
V: TRBV2
CDR3: CASSKSGDRATQYF

size: few
J: TRBJ1-4
V: TRBV20-1
CDR3: CSATGTGGEKLFF

size: few
J: TRBJ1-5
V: TRBV18
CDR3: CASSPERNSNQPQHF

size: few
J: TRBJ1-2
V: TRBV12-3/TRBV12-4
CDR3: CASRPGPTYGYTF

size: few
J: TRBJ1-1
V: TRBV29-1
CDR3: CSVIGRGDTEAFF

size: few
J: TRBJ1-4
V: TRBV12-3/TRBV12-4
CDR3: CASSRTGTNEKLFF

size: many
J: TRBJ2-3
V: TRBV7-3
CDR3: CASSFGGFRKDTQYF

size: .
J: TRBJ2-7
V: TRBV4-3
CDR3: CASSQDTGSYEQYF

size: .
J: TRBJ2-5
V: TRBV4-2
CDR3: CASSPLAGGGETQYF

size: few
J: TRBJ1-5
V: TRBV5-1
CDR3: CASSLLGDPYQPQHF

size: .
J: TRBJ2-5
V: TRBV7-2
CDR3: CASSPDTSGGQETQYF

size: few
J: TRBJ2-1
V: TRBV7-9
CDR3: CASSRRDSYNEQFF

size: few
J: TRBJ2-5
V: TRBV5-6
CDR3: CASSSGQGAGETQYF

size: few
J: TRBJ2-1
V: TRBV7-8
CDR3: CASSLGLGDRGINEQFF

size: .
J: TRBJ1-2
V: TRBV20-1
CDR3: CSAMVGQGGYGYTF

size: few
J: TRBJ2-3
V: TRBV7-9
CDR3: CASRPGLAADTQYF

size: few
J: TRBJ1-1
V: TRBV9
CDR3: CASSVAEGVGNTEAFF

size: .
J: TRBJ2-1
V: TRBV7-2
CDR3: CASSPRTGRNNEQLF

size: .
J: TRBJ1-5
V: TRBV4-2
CDR3: CASSQAEPGAIGNQPQHF

size: .
J: TRBJ2-3
V: TRBV10-3
CDR3: CAISEEGDRALNTQYF

size: many
J: TRBJ1-4
V: TRBV7-9
CDR3: CASSSGTGNEKLFF

size: .
J: TRBJ2-1
V: TRBV12-3/TRBV12-4
CDR3: CASSSLAGGFNEQFF

size: .
J: TRBJ1-2
V: TRBV2
CDR3: CASRNVNYGYTF

size: once
J: TRBJ1-1
V: TRBV4-1
CDR3: CASSQTLGGAWVEAFF

size: .
J: TRBJ2-3
V: TRBV4-3
CDR3: CASSLKRGATDTQYF

size: .
J: TRBJ1-5
V: TRBV7-9
CDR3: CASSSETDYSHQPQHF

size: .
J: TRBJ2-3
V: TRBV15
CDR3: CATTGRRGADTQYF

size: few
J: TRBJ1-1
V: TRBV15
CDR3: CATSRPPGQLNTEAFF

size: many
J: TRBJ2-7
V: TRBV5-1
CDR3: CASRSASSYEQYF

size: few
J: TRBJ2-5
V: TRBV12-3/TRBV12-4
CDR3: CASSPPVLLQETQYF

size: .
J: TRBJ1-4
V: TRBV5-8
CDR3: CASSTGQGGDEKLFF

size: .
J: TRBJ2-2
V: TRBV20-1
CDR3: CSARRGARELFF

size: few
J: TRBJ2-6
V: TRBV5-1
CDR3: CASTRDSHSGANVLTF

size: .
J: TRBJ2-3
V: TRBV2
CDR3: CASIGPRTFADTQYF

size: many
J: TRBJ1-1
V: TRBV4-2
CDR3: CASSQDRGRGGSEAFF

size: many
J: TRBJ1-1
V: TRBV28
CDR3: CASSTTTGGTEAFF

size: few
J: TRBJ2-1
V: TRBV7-2
CDR3: CASSTGGALREQFF

size: few
J: TRBJ1-4
V: TRBV6-1
CDR3: CASSPREEGTNEKLFF

size: many
J: TRBJ2-3
V: TRBV24-1
CDR3: CATSDSPGLADTDTQYF

size: .
J: TRBJ2-5
V: TRBV5-1
CDR3: CASSFAGVQETQYF

size: few
J: TRBJ2-5
V: TRBV7-9
CDR3: CASSEPGQDQETQYF

size: few
J: TRBJ2-2
V: TRBV5-1
CDR3: CASSFGTYTGELFF

size: .
J: TRBJ1-5
V: TRBV7-2
CDR3: CASSLTHESNQPQHF